Listed here are 17 T cell receptor beta chains from one sample, sequenced in a study of shared clonotypes between healthy human individuals. Profiling relied on immunoSEQ multiplex PCR, and the TCRdb table lists in-frame clones only, not all of them. The sample has approximately 110,000 clones, less than 75% seen once. The sample taken for sequencing was memory CD8+ T cells sorted from blood. Indicated subset: CD45RO+ cells pooled with CCR7-negative TemRA cells. Receptors were obtained from a woman in her 30s in good health.

This clone was counted only a few times. The chain recombines TRBV10-3 with TRBJ2-1; D remains unclear. Per germline, CDR1 ENHRY and CDR2 SYGVKD. The CDR3 totals 16 residues. Trimming took 2 bases from V and 3 from J, leaving 14 bases between them. CDR3 nucleotide sequence: TGTGCCATCAGTGAGCCTTTAATGGGGAACTACAATGAGCAGTTCTTC. Protein: CAISEPLMGNYNEQFF.

This clone was detected ten times or more. V and J are TRBV6-4 and TRBJ2-3; TRBD1 agrees at 7 bases. The junction had 4 bases not matched to a gene; V was cut back by 3 bases and J by 1 base. The germline gives CDR1 MRHNA, CDR2 SNTAGT. CDR3 length equals 15 residues. In DNA form, the CDR3 reads TGTGCCAGCAGTGAAGGTACAGGGGGCACAGATACGCAGTATTTT. Protein sequence: CASSEGTGGTDTQYF.

Only a few counts were recorded for this clone. The chain links TRBV2 to TRBJ2-3, with D hard to call. This CDR3 has 13 amino acids. V shed 7 bases and J shed 2 bases, with 10 bases lying between them. Germline V gives CDR1 SNHLY, CDR2 FYNNEI. CDR3 residues: CASNRRTTDTQYF. The CDR3 coding sequence is TGTGCCAGCAACAGACGTACCACAGATACGCAGTATTTT.

This clone appeared many times. The V call is TRBV11-2, the J call TRBJ1-2, with D hard to call. Germline CDR1 is SGHAT and CDR2 is FQNNGV. V was cut by 0 bases and J by 6 bases, with 5 bases left in between. This CDR3 is built from 12 residues. The CDR3 loop is CASSLDQNGYTF. CDR3 nucleotides: TGTGCCAGCAGCTTAGACCAGAATGGCTACACCTTC.

The chain has TRBV13 and TRBJ2-7; 7 positions match TRBD2. V dropped 1 base and J dropped 1; count of bases not matched to a gene: 7. This CDR3 spans 16 amino acids. Germline values: CDR1 PRHDT, CDR2 FYEKMQ (reference sequence). The CDR3 sequence is CASSLAAASGSYEQYF. DNA of the CDR3: TGTGCCAGCAGCTTAGCCGCCGCTAGCGGTTCCTACGAGCAGTACTTC.

This rearrangement joins TRBV28 to TRBJ2-5, with 7 nucleotides matching TRBD2. Germline assignment: CDR1 MDHEN and CDR2 SYDVKM. Trimming took 7 bases from V and 11 from J; bases not matched to a gene: 16. This CDR3 contains 14 residues. The chain's CDR3 is CASTPGLEASEQYF. Here the CDR3 DNA reads TGTGCCAGCACTCCAGGACTAGAGGCGAGTGAGCAGTACTTC.

The rearrangement links TRBV7-8 to TRBJ1-1, with D uncertain. This CDR3 has 14 residues. The V gene's germline CDR1 is SGHVS and CDR2 FQNEAQ. The V gene lost 1 base and the J gene lost 1 base, with 7 bases spanning the gap. The DNA of the CDR3 is TGTGCCAGCAGCTTAGACTGGGGGAACACTGAAGCTTTCTTT. Amino acids: CASSLDWGNTEAFF.

This chain connects TRBV28 to TRBJ2-5, with D perhaps matching TRBD1 (5 bases). The J call may be mistaken, given a closer DNA end match to TRBJ2-7. CDR3 length equals 15 residues. Germline loops: CDR1 MDHEN, CDR2 SYDVKM. CDR3 nucleotides: TGTGCCAGCAGTCCCCCTCCAGACAGCTCCTACGAGCAGTACTTC. It specifies CASSPPPDSSYEQYF.

The chain couples TRBV6-4 to TRBJ1-5; D possibly corresponds to TRBD1 (5 bases). Trimming took 5 bases from V and 0 from J, leaving 11 bases between them. The germline V gene has CDR1 MRHNA and CDR2 SNTAGT. This CDR3 has 15 residues. The CDR3 loop is CASSPGTDSNQPQHF. The DNA of the CDR3 is TGTGCCAGCAGTCCCGGGACGGATAGCAATCAGCCCCAGCATTTT.

The chain joins TRBV15 to TRBJ2-7; 7 bases agree with TRBD2. CDR1 and CDR2 from the germline V gene are LNHNV and YYDKDF (reference sequence). The CDR3 extends over 14 amino acids. With 0 bases clipped from V and 6 bases from J, the junction kept 5 bases outside the gene matches. The CDR3 loop is CATSRDLGGVEQYF. The CDR3 DNA is TGTGCCACCAGCAGAGATTTGGGAGGGGTCGAGCAGTACTTC.

V gene TRBV15 combines with J gene TRBJ1-1; D is unresolved. CDR3 size: 15 residues. V gave up 1 base and J gave up 1 base, with 10 bases separating them. CDR1 is LNHNV, CDR2 YYDKDF, per germline (reference sequence). The CDR3 nucleotides read TGTGCCACCAGCAGAGTGCGGCAGAGGAACACTGAAGCTTTCTTT. It yields the protein CATSRVRQRNTEAFF.

This clone has only a few counts. The genes are TRBV4-1 and TRBJ2-7; D perhaps matches TRBD2 (5 bases). CDR3 length: 14 amino acids. The ends were cut back, 5 bases at V and 5 bases at J, with 16 bases in the middle. Germline CDR1 and CDR2: MGHRA and YSYEKL. CDR3 coding DNA: TGCGCCAGCAGCAGGACCAGATGGGAGAACGAGCAGTACTTC. Translation gives CASSRTRWENEQYF.

This clone was detected once. J is TRBJ2-1 and V is TRBV6-5; TRBD1 agrees at 7 bases. J gave up 15 bases and V 2 bases, and 4 bases lay outside the gene matches. Germline CDR1 is MNHEY and CDR2 is SVGAGI. The CDR3 is made up of 11 amino acids. The CDR3 protein is CASSYKDRWFF. CDR3 nucleotide sequence: TGTGCCAGCAGTTACAAGGACAGGTGGTTCTTC.

This clone occurred many times. This chain joins TRBV6-5 and TRBJ1-2, with D possibly TRBD1 on 6 matching bases. CDR3 length: 15 amino acids. Germline loops: CDR1 MNHEY, CDR2 SVGAGI. Between the trimmed V and J ends, which lost 4 bases and 2 bases, there was a span of 14 bases. The CDR3 nucleotides read TGTGCCAGCAGTTGGGGGGAGACAGGCAACTATGGCTACACCTTC. Protein product: CASSWGETGNYGYTF.

This chain joins TRBV19 and TRBJ2-7; D remains ambiguous. The V and J ends lost 5 bases and 3 bases respectively, with 20 bases between them. CDR3 length: 16 residues. Per germline, CDR1 LNHDA and CDR2 SQIVND (reference sequence). CDR3 in DNA: TGTGCCAGTAGTCATCCCACGTTGGCTCCTGGCTACGAGCAGTACTTC. It yields the protein CASSHPTLAPGYEQYF. The whole variable domain, filled in from reference TRBV19 and TRBJ2-7, reads DGGITQSPKYLFRKEGQNVTLSCEQNLNHDAMYWYRQDPGQGLRLIYYSQIVNDFQKGDIAEGYSVSREKKESFPLTVTSAQKNPTAFYLCASSHPTLAPGYEQYFGPGTRLTVT.

This sequence joins TRBV5-1 and TRBJ1-5, with 7 nucleotides matching TRBD1. Germline V gene sequence: CDR1 SGHRS, CDR2 YFSETQ. After removal of 4 bases from V and 10 bases from J, the junction contained 11 bases not matched to a gene. CDR3 length: 14 amino acids. The CDR3 reads CASSLGTESSPQHF. The CDR3 nucleotides are TGCGCCAGCAGCCTAGGGACAGAGTCGTCTCCCCAGCATTTT. Based on the CDR3 plus reference TRBV5-1 and TRBJ1-5, the full variable domain is KAGVTQTPRYLIKTRGQQVTLSCSPISGHRSVSWYQQTPGQGLQFLFEYFSETQRNKGNFPGRFSGRQFSNSRSEMNVSTLELGDSALYLCASSLGTESSPQHFGDGTRLSIL.

This clone was seen a single time. V is TRBV5-5 and J is TRBJ1-5; no clear D gene. V was cut by 3 bases and J by 4 bases, with 8 bases left in between. The CDR3 has 13 residues. In germline, CDR1 is SGHKS, CDR2 YYEKEE (reference sequence). CDR3 region: CASSSISNQPQHF. The DNA for the CDR3 is TGTGCCAGCAGCTCCATCTCTAATCAGCCCCAGCATTTT.